This T cell receptor beta chain was obtained from a study of radiotherapy plus CTLA-4 blockade in lung cancer (dated by TCRdb to the late 2010s). Broadly, across the study: Among the enrolled patients, about 19% had an objective response, and roughly 30% reached disease control.

In this study, focal radiation therapy paired with CTLA-4 blockade (ipilimumab) was tested in patients who had chemo-refractory metastatic non-small-cell lung cancer. General conclusions and limits of the study: The strongest predictors of response were reported to be early dynamic shifts in blood T cell clones along with a rise in serum interferon-beta following radiation. After treatment with radiotherapy and ipilimumab, TCR clones that came from tumors expanded in the peripheral blood.

The protocol used for the library was the immunoSEQ multiplex PCR assay. The source is immuneACCESS, and TCRdb retained only in-frame sequences with V and J called. Part of the clones is not carried over; for the studies checked, unresolved V genes explain less than half of this, and the remainder is unexplained. For this sample the table gives some 52,000 clones, of which roughly three quarters were detected only once. 3% to 4% of the sample is taken by the ten largest. For this clone: The target of this receptor is not known. The sample holds no much larger clone one base away, and base qualities are not on file.

Sample: peripheral blood, taken from a patient treated with radiotherapy plus ipilimumab. This receptor was obtained from a human donor with non-small cell lung cancer who had a partial response to radiotherapy plus ipilimumab.

At the DNA level, the sequence is TGCGCCAGCAGCCAAGGGTGGGGGGGGTTTGGTGAAAAACTGTTTTTT. The resulting protein is CASSQGWGGFGEKLFF. Recombination connected TRBV4-1 to TRBJ1-4; TRBD1 is perhaps the D gene, given 5 matching bases. The CDR3 contains 16 residues, cysteine and phenylalanine counted. The only DNA kept is the CDR3, 48 bases in frame from the first base. Cut back by 1 base and 7 bases, the V and J ends lie 16 bases apart. Based on the germline V gene, the CDR1 and CDR2 sequences are MGHRA and YSYEKL.